The clone carrying this T cell receptor (beta chain) has at least ten counts. Its antigen is unknown. Trimming left V 1 base short and J 5 bases short, with 11 bases between. This CDR3 contains 15 residues. Germline V gene sequence: CDR1 SGHAT, CDR2 FQNNGV. The record originates from a study of CD8 T cells in ankylosing spondylitis. The study, taken as a whole, reports: Earlier literature documents some of the motif variants in reactive arthritis synovial fluid and blood. A motif of under ten highly homologous TCR beta variants was seen as apparently characteristic of ankylosing spondylitis blood. Significant enrichment of disease-linked clones was reportedly seen in matched ankylosing spondylitis synovial fluid.

Quantitative 5'-RACE with molecular barcodes produced the TCR beta libraries. TCRdb recomputed calls from the 5' RACE reads with MiXCR, one row per CDR3 protein. The table has 200,000 to 300,000 distinct CDR3 sequences, roughly 10% seen once; the top ten hold 6% to 7.5%. The sample was blood, either unsorted or a sorted T cell fraction (not recorded which). This chain links TRBV11-2 with TRBJ1-4, with D unclear. This sequence was found in a male donor with ankylosing spondylitis or in good health (not recorded which). CDR3 coding DNA: TGTGCCAGCAGCTTAGGGGGAGCGGAAAATGAAAAACTGTTTTTT. Its translation: CASSLGGAENEKLFF.